The 14 T cell receptor beta chains listed next were all sequenced from one sample in a study of T-cell reconstitution after alpha-beta-depleted transplantation in children. Unique molecular identifiers were incorporated into the prepared TCRbeta library. In TCRdb, the PCR reads were re-called with MiXCR into one record per CDR3 protein. The table lists hundreds of thousands of distinct CDR3 sequences, about 12% of them singletons. The sample here was PBMCs, taken before TCRalphabeta/CD19-depleted stem cell transplant. Source of these receptors: a girl aged 2 to 10 with congenital amegakaryocytic thrombocytopenia, due to receive a stem cell transplant.

This clonotype showed up just a few times. The chain recombines TRBV29-1 with TRBJ2-7, with D possibly being TRBD2 (5 bases). Germline V gives CDR1 SQVTM, CDR2 ANQGSEA. The CDR3 length is 11 residues. The V gene lost 8 bases and the J gene lost 3 bases, with 11 bases spanning the gap. CDR3 loop: CSTRTFYEQYF. The CDR3 DNA reads as TGCAGCACGAGGACTTTCTACGAGCAGTACTTC.

This clonotype showed up just a few times. This chain joins TRBV2 and TRBJ2-6, with D possibly matching TRBD2 (5 bases). The CDR3 is made up of 14 amino acids. CDR1 is SNHLY, CDR2 FYNNEI, per germline. V was trimmed by 11 bases and J by 0 bases, leaving 11 bases between them. The CDR3 nucleotides read TGTGCCCGGCGGGTAATCTCTGGGGCCAACGTCCTGACTTTC. Translated: CARRVISGANVLTF.

This clonotype was seen more than once but under ten times. The chain has TRBV6-1 and TRBJ2-6; 7 nucleotides align to TRBD1. V gave up 5 bases and J gave up 2 bases; unmatched junction bases: 3. Germline V gene lookup returns CDR1 MNHNS and CDR2 SASEGT. The CDR3 loop spans 15 amino acids. The chain's CDR3 is CASSLGTAGANVLTF. The CDR3 region has the DNA TGTGCCAGCAGTCTCGGGACAGCTGGGGCCAACGTCCTGACTTTC.

This clonotype was detected only a few times. The chain recombines TRBV6-5 with TRBJ2-7; perhaps D is TRBD1 or TRBD2 (6 bases each). From germline, CDR1 is MNHEY and CDR2 SVGAGI. The CDR3 totals 14 residues. V lost 1 base to trimming and J lost 6 bases, with 13 bases between them. The CDR3: CASSYLSPGAEQYF. As DNA, the CDR3 is TGTGCCAGCAGTTACTTATCCCCGGGGGCCGAGCAGTACTTC.

The chain joins TRBV7-2 to TRBJ2-3, with 8 bases identical to TRBD2. Looked up from germline, CDR1 is SGHTA and CDR2 is FQGNSA. V shed 1 base and J 5 bases; nucleotides not matched to a gene: 5. The CDR3 has 15 amino acids. For the CDR3, the DNA is TGTGCCAGCAGCTTAGAAGCGGGAGTGAGAGATACGCAGTATTTT. Its protein is CASSLEAGVRDTQYF.

This clonotype was counted only a few times. The chain couples TRBV5-5 to TRBJ2-7; 8 positions agree with TRBD2. This CDR3 spans 15 amino acids. Germline-derived CDR1 and CDR2 are SGHKS and YYEKEE (reference sequence). V shed 3 bases, J shed 6 bases, and the junction held 11 bases outside the gene matches. CDR3 loop: CASSSPLRGAAEQYF. The CDR3 DNA sequence: TGTGCCAGCAGCTCCCCACTGCGGGGGGCTGCCGAGCAGTACTTC.

This clonotype was picked up many times. The chain employs TRBV7-2 and TRBJ2-7, with 7 positions matching TRBD2. The junction had 2 bases not matched to a gene; V was cut back by 1 base and J by 2 bases. CDR1 and CDR2 from the germline V gene are SGHTA and FQGNSA. This CDR3 comprises 14 residues. In nucleotides, the CDR3 is TGTGCCAGCAGCTTAGGGGACTACACCTACGAGCAGTACTTC. It yields the protein CASSLGDYTYEQYF.

In the case of this clonotype: This may come from a read error, since a much larger clone is one base off. The chain is built from TRBV5-1 and TRBJ2-1, with D unclear. Germline CDR1 SGHRS, CDR2 YFSETQ. The CDR3 loop spans 13 amino acids. DNA of the CDR3: TGCACCAGCAGCTTGGTTTGGGGAAATGAGCAGTTCTTC. This sequence encodes CTSSLVWGNEQFF.

This clonotype was observed a few times. V is TRBV29-1 and J is TRBJ2-7, with TRBD1 as a possible D gene (6 bases). The CDR3 contains 15 residues. Germline CDR1 SQVTM, CDR2 ANQGSEA. V was shortened by 2 bases and J by 6 bases, with 20 bases between the two germline ends. As DNA, the CDR3 is TGCAGCGTTGAATCCCCGACAGGCCCTGGTCTCGAGCAGTACTTC. This encodes CSVESPTGPGLEQYF.

This clonotype has at least ten counts. The chain is built from TRBV3-1 and TRBJ2-1; D remains ambiguous. Trimming removed 1 base from V and 5 bases from J, with 12 bases in between. This CDR3 region has 15 residues. The germline gives CDR1 LGHDT, CDR2 YNNKEL (reference sequence). The CDR3 DNA is TGTGCCAGCAGCCAAGCTGTGCTGACAAACAATGAGCAGTTCTTC. It yields the protein CASSQAVLTNNEQFF.

This clonotype has a handful of counts. The chain employs TRBV20-1 and TRBJ2-2; D not certain. Per the germline V gene, CDR1 is DFQATT and CDR2 is SNEGSKA (reference sequence). The CDR3 consists of 14 residues. With 3 bases removed from V and 2 bases from J, the gap between germline ends came to 10 bases. CDR3 region: CSASRLFNTGELFF. The CDR3 bases are TGCAGTGCTAGTAGGCTTTTTAACACCGGGGAGCTGTTTTTT.

The sample holds many counts of this clonotype. This chain joins TRBV7-9 and TRBJ2-1; TRBD2 might be the D (6 bases). The CDR3 extends over 17 amino acids. CDR1 is SEHNR and CDR2 is FQNEAQ in the germline V gene (reference sequence). V was shortened by 5 bases and J by 1 base, with 18 bases between the two germline ends. The CDR3 reads CASSGGWDLDSYNEQFF. In DNA, the CDR3 is TGTGCCAGCAGCGGCGGCTGGGACTTGGATTCCTACAATGAGCAGTTCTTC.

This CDR3 reads CASSSPKGVGKTQYF. In nucleotides, the CDR3 is TGTGCCAGCAGCTCACCCAAGGGGGTCGGGAAGACCCAGTACTTC. The V gene is TRBV7-9, the J gene TRBJ2-5; D perhaps matches TRBD1 (6 bases). The germline V gene has CDR1 SEHNR and CDR2 FQNEAQ (reference sequence). This CDR3 spans 15 amino acids. V lost 4 bases, J lost 6 bases, and 18 bases lay in between.

This clonotype showed up many times. This chain uses TRBV5-1 with TRBJ2-1; TRBD1 matches 9 bases. The germline V gene has CDR1 SGHRS and CDR2 YFSETQ. The CDR3 has 16 amino acids. V lost 3 bases to trimming and J lost 1 base; unmatched junction nucleotides: 5. CDR3 region: CASSSQGQGSYNEQFF. The DNA for the CDR3 is TGCGCCAGCAGCTCCCAGGGACAGGGTTCCTACAATGAGCAGTTCTTC.